The T cell receptor beta chain described here comes from a study of blood T cell repertoires in COVID-19. Trimming stripped 2 bases from V and 2 bases from J, with 25 bases between. CDR3 length: 19 amino acids. Per germline, CDR1 WNHNN and CDR2 SYGVQD (reference sequence). As processed by the authors: Amplification of reference gene primers was used by the study to estimate nucleated cell counts. TCRdb's table, derived via immunoSEQ multiplex PCR, lists solely in-frame clones and lacks some. D and trimming come from the DNA, and the V and J calls and clone size come from that table. The sample has approximately 40,000 clones; approximately 90% are singletons.

The chain links TRBV10-1 to TRBJ2-7, with D possibly being TRBD2 (7 bases). The TCR was taken from a human donor in a cohort sampled during active COVID-19. The specimen was peripheral blood. CDR3 nucleotides: TGCGCCAGCAGTGAGATGGCGGGCAGGGGATGGCGGGAGCCCTACGAGCAGTACTTC. Its translation: CASSEMAGRGWREPYEQYF.